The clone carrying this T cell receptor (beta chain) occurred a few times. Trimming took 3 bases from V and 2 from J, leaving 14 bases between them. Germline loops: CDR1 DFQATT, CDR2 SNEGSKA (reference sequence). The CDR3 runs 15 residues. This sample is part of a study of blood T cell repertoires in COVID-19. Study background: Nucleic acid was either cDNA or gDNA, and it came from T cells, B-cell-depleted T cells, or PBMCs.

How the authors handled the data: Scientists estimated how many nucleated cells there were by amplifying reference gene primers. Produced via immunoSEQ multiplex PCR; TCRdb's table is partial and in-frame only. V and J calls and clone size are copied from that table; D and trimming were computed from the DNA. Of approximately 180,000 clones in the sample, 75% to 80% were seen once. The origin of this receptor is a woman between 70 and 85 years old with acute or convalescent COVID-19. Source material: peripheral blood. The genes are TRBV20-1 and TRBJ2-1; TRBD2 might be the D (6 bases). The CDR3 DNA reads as TGCAGTGCTAGTAATGTGGCTAGCGCCTACAATGAGCAGTTCTTC. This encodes CSASNVASAYNEQFF.